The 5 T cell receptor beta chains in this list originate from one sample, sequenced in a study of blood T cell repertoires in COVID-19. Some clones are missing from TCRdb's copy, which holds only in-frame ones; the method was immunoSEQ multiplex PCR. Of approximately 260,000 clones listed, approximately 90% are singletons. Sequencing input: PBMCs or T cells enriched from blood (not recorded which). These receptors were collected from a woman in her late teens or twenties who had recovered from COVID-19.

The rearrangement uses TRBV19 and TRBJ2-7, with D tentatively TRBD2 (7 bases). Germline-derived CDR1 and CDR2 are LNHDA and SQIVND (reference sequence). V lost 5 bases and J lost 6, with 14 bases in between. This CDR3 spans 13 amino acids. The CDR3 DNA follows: TGTGCCAGTAGTGCCAGCGCGGGGGCCGAGCAGTACTTC. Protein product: CASSASAGAEQYF.

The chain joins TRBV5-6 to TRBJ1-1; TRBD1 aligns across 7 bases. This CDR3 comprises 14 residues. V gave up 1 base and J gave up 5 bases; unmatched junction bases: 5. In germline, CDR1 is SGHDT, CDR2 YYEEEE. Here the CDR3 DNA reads TGTGCCAGCAGCTTGTACAGGGGAAATACTGAAGCTTTCTTT. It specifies CASSLYRGNTEAFF.

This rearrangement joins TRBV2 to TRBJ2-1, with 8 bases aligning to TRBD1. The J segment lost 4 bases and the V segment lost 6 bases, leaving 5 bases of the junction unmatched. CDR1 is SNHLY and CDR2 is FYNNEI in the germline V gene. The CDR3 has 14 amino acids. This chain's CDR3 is CASSEGTGYNEQFF. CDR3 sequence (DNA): TGTGCCAGCAGCGAGGGGACAGGATACAATGAGCAGTTCTTC.

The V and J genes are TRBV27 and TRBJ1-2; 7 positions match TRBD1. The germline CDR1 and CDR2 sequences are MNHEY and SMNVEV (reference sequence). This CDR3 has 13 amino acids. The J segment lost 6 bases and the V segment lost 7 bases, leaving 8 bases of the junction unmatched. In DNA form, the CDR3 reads TGTGCCAGCACCTTCAGGGGGTCCGATGGCTACACCTTC. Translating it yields CASTFRGSDGYTF.

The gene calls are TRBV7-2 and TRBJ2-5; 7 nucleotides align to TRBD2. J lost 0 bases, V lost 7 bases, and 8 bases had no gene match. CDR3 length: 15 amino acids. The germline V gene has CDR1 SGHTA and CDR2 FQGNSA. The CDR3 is CASTWSGVNQETQYF. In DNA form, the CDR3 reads TGTGCCAGCACCTGGAGCGGGGTAAACCAAGAGACCCAGTACTTC.